These T cell receptor beta chains were read from a single sample in a study of beta chain features in type 1 diabetes. Assay: immunoSEQ multiplex PCR; the TCRdb copy retains only in-frame clones and omits some. The sample includes 900,000 or so clones, 15% to 20% seen only once; the top ten take about 0.025%. Material: naive CD4+ T cells from blood. Receptors originate from a woman aged 18-30 years in good health. The CDR3 runs from the conserved cysteine through the conserved F or W. D genes are given only for firm matches. Rows give clone size only sometimes, using once, few, many, or a class for an expanded clone.

>NA|TRBJ1-2|NA|TRBV28
CASRSGQSTGGYTF
TGTGCCAGCAGGTCCGGACAGTCCACGGGTGGCTACACCTTC
>few|TRBJ1-2|TRBD1|TRBV4-3
CASSQEAGRGTNYGYTF
TGCGCCAGCAGCCAAGAAGCCGGCAGGGGGACTAACTATGGCTACACCTTC
>NA|TRBJ2-3|TRBD2|TRBV4-2
CASSQRERETTDTQYF
TGTGCCAGCAGCCAACGGGAGCGGGAGACCACAGATACGCAGTATTTT
>NA|TRBJ1-4|NA|TRBV7-9
CTSSFTEELFF
TGTACCAGCAGCTTCACGGAAGAGCTGTTTTTT
>few|TRBJ1-5|NA|TRBV18
CASSPEGVRQPQHF
TGTGCCAGCTCACCAGAAGGGGTGCGTCAGCCCCAGCATTTT
>few|TRBJ2-2|NA|TRBV2
CASRAHTGELFF
TGTGCCAGCAGGGCCCACACCGGGGAGCTGTTTTTT
>few|TRBJ1-5|TRBD1|TRBV7-2
CASSPDRVYQPQHF
TGTGCCAGCAGCCCGGACAGGGTCTATCAGCCCCAGCATTTT
>few|TRBJ2-1|TRBD1|TRBV5-1
CASSITTGGNEQFF
TGCGCCAGCAGCATTACCACAGGGGGTAATGAGCAGTTCTTC
>NA|TRBJ2-4|NA|TRBV2
CASRVQYDIQYF
TGTGCCAGCAGGGTACAATACGACATTCAGTACTTC
>few|TRBJ2-2|NA|TRBV19
CASSAGGELFF
TGTGCCAGTAGCGCGGGAGGGGAGCTGTTTTTT
>NA|TRBJ2-3|TRBD2|TRBV7-2
CASSQGVVLAGRDTQYF
TGCGCCAGCAGCCAAGGAGTGGTGTTAGCGGGAAGAGATACGCAGTATTTT
>NA|TRBJ2-7|TRBD1|TRBV5-4
CASSLDGQGPYEQYF
TGTGCCAGCAGCTTGGATGGACAGGGGCCCTACGAGCAGTACTTC
>NA|TRBJ2-3|NA|TRBV7-2
CASSRQGSTDTQYF
TGTGCCAGCAGCAGGCAGGGGAGCACAGATACGCAGTATTTT
>NA|TRBJ2-3|TRBD2|TRBV19
CASKPLQGGADTQYF
TGTGCCAGTAAGCCGCTTCAGGGAGGGGCAGATACGCAGTATTTT
>few|TRBJ2-7|NA|TRBV18
CASSPRAVGEQYF
TGTGCCAGCTCACCACGGGCGGTGGGGGAGCAGTACTTC
>few|TRBJ2-1|NA|TRBV28
CASSLRNEQFF
TGTGCCAGCAGTTTAAGGAATGAGCAGTTCTTC
>few|TRBJ2-1|TRBD2|TRBV9
CASSARPAGGGNEQFF
TGTGCCAGCAGCGCGAGGCCAGCGGGAGGTGGGAATGAGCAGTTCTTC
>few|TRBJ1-5|NA|TRBV7-2
CASSPKTEQPQHF
TGTGCCAGCAGCCCAAAGACGGAGCAGCCCCAGCATTTT
>few|TRBJ2-7|TRBD2|TRBV10-3
CAISPTSASYEQYF
TGTGCCATCAGTCCCACTAGCGCTTCCTACGAGCAGTACTTC
>few|TRBJ1-5|TRBD1|TRBV4-2
CASSQEGTGYSNQPQHF
TGTGCCAGCAGCCAAGAGGGGACAGGATATAGCAATCAGCCCCAGCATTTT
>NA|TRBJ2-1|TRBD2|TRBV18
CASSPPGTSGSGEQFF
TGTGCCAGCTCACCACCGGGGACTAGCGGGAGCGGTGAGCAGTTCTTC
>NA|TRBJ2-1|NA|TRBV4-3
CASSPNFEGDSKQFF
TGCGCCAGCAGCCCCAACTTCGAGGGAGATTCGAAGCAGTTCTTC
>NA|TRBJ2-1|NA|TRBV11-3
CASSTGGYNEQFF
TGTGCCAGCAGCACCGGGGGCTACAATGAGCAGTTCTTC
>NA|TRBJ1-5|NA|TRBV2
CASSPDSNQPQHF
TGTGCCAGCAGTCCAGACAGCAATCAGCCCCAGCATTTT
>NA|TRBJ1-5|NA|TRBV18
CASSPMDGNQPQHF
TGTGCCAGCTCACCGATGGACGGGAATCAGCCCCAGCATTTT
>NA|TRBJ2-1|NA|TRBV5-1
CASSLGGAAYNEQFF
TGCGCCAGCAGCTTGGGAGGGGCTGCCTACAATGAGCAGTTCTTC
>few|TRBJ2-3|NA|TRBV21-1
CASSKRLAGGPGTDTQYF
TGTGCCAGCAGCAAACGGCTAGCGGGAGGGCCGGGCACAGATACGCAGTATTTT
>few|TRBJ2-7|TRBD2|TRBV11-2
CASSLIGGRSYEQYF
TGTGCCAGCAGCTTAATCGGCGGGAGGTCCTACGAGCAGTACTTC
>few|TRBJ2-2|NA|TRBV4-2
CASSQGSANTGELFF
TGTGCCAGCAGCCAAGGGTCAGCGAACACCGGGGAGCTGTTTTTT
>NA|TRBJ2-5|NA|TRBV29-1
CSARTLHSQSEQYF
TGCAGCGCTCGGACCCTCCACTCCCAATCGGAGCAGTACTTC
>few|TRBJ2-3|NA|TRBV14
CASSQDARDTQYF
TGTGCCAGCAGCCAAGATGCCAGAGATACGCAGTATTTT
>NA|TRBJ1-5|NA|TRBV7-2
CASSLFWGFNQPQHF
TGTGCCAGCAGCTTATTTTGGGGTTTTAATCAGCCCCAGCATTTT
>few|TRBJ2-1|NA|TRBV10-3
CAISAAESSYNEQFF
TGTGCCATCAGTGCGGCGGAGAGCTCCTACAATGAGCAGTTCTTC
>few|TRBJ2-2|NA|TRBV7-2
CASRWDMNTGELFF
TGTGCCAGCAGGTGGGACATGAACACCGGGGAGCTGTTTTTT
>few|TRBJ2-1|NA|TRBV4-3
CASSQDKARGEQFF
TGCGCCAGCAGCCAGGATAAGGCGCGAGGTGAGCAGTTCTTC
>few|TRBJ2-3|NA|TRBV21-1
CASPWVRREATDTQYF
TGTGCCAGCCCTTGGGTCCGGCGGGAGGCCACAGATACGCAGTATTTT
>few|TRBJ1-1|TRBD1|TRBV27
CASSKQGAGEAFF
TGTGCCAGCAGTAAACAGGGGGCCGGTGAAGCTTTCTTT
>few|TRBJ2-7|NA|TRBV11-2
CASSLEAGASYEQYF
TGTGCCAGCAGCTTAGAAGCAGGGGCCTCCTACGAGCAGTACTTC
>NA|TRBJ2-5|NA|TRBV10-3
CAISGALFEETQYF
TGTGCCATCAGTGGGGCGTTGTTTGAAGAGACCCAGTACTTC
>few|TRBJ2-3|NA|TRBV29-1
CSVRHRLADTQYF
TGCAGCGTGCGACATCGCCTGGCAGATACGCAGTATTTT
>NA|TRBJ1-3|NA|TRBV9
CASSPGPHGPSSGNTIYF
TGTGCCAGCAGCCCCGGACCCCACGGGCCGAGCTCTGGAAACACCATATATTTT
>NA|TRBJ2-5|NA|TRBV6-5
CASSSRGTQYF
TGTGCCAGCAGTTCAAGGGGGACCCAGTACTTC
>few|TRBJ2-3|TRBD2|TRBV9
CASSVVGRETSTDTQYF
TGTGCCAGCAGCGTAGTAGGGCGGGAGACTAGCACAGATACGCAGTATTTT
>few|TRBJ2-1|NA|TRBV29-1
CSVVKDYREQFF
TGCAGCGTTGTAAAGGATTATCGTGAGCAGTTCTTC
>NA|TRBJ1-5|TRBD1|TRBV27
CASSSGPGTALGPQHF
TGTGCCAGCAGTTCGGGGCCCGGGACAGCGCTAGGGCCCCAGCATTTT
>NA|TRBJ2-7|NA|TRBV15
CATSRPLPLLTHEQYF
TGTGCCACCAGCAGACCCCTACCCCTATTGACCCACGAGCAGTACTTC
>few|TRBJ2-5|TRBD1|TRBV7-8
CASSLGQEETQYF
TGTGCCAGCAGCTTGGGACAGGAAGAGACCCAGTACTTC
>NA|TRBJ2-1|NA|TRBV11-2
CASSLVTRGEQFF
TGTGCCAGCAGCTTAGTGACTAGGGGTGAGCAGTTCTTC
>NA|TRBJ2-7|NA|TRBV6-5
CASGVPSYEQYF
TGTGCCAGCGGGGTTCCCTCCTACGAGCAGTACTTC
>NA|TRBJ2-4|TRBD2|TRBV28
CASSLWVGLADGKNIQYF
TGTGCCAGCAGTTTATGGGTCGGGCTAGCGGATGGCAAAAACATTCAGTACTTC